What follows are 21 T cell receptor beta chains derived from one specimen sequenced in a study of cytomegalovirus exposure and HLA in healthy donors. Vbeta (60) and Jbeta (13) primers were used in the PCR. The method was immunoSEQ multiplex PCR; TCRdb's version includes in-frame clones alone and lacks a portion of them. The sample holds 150,000 to 200,000 clones, around 80% seen once. Sequenced: PBMCs. Receptors were obtained from a woman aged 40 to 50 in good health and CMV-seronegative.

The chain uses TRBV7-3 and TRBJ2-2, with TRBD2 as a possible D gene (5 bases). V was shortened by 5 bases and J by 1 base, with 8 bases between the two germline ends. Germline-derived CDR1 and CDR2 are SGHTA and FQGTGA. There are 14 residues in the CDR3. The CDR3 DNA sequence: TGTGCCAGCAGCCTCGGACTGAACACCGGGGAGCTGTTTTTT. As protein: CASSLGLNTGELFF.

This rearrangement joins TRBV6-1 to TRBJ1-2; D perhaps matches TRBD1 (6 bases). The V and J ends lost 4 bases and 6 bases respectively, with 12 bases between them. The CDR3 contains 13 residues. CDR1 and CDR2 (germline): MNHNS, SASEGT. The CDR3 DNA is TGTGCCAGCAGTGCTGGGGGGGCTCATGGCTACACCTTC. Translating gives CASSAGGAHGYTF.

This sequence joins TRBV7-2 and TRBJ1-1; perhaps TRBD1 as D (5 bases). V shed 7 bases and J shed 10 bases, with 16 bases lying between them. CDR1 is SGHTA, CDR2 FQGNSA, per germline. This CDR3 contains 12 residues. The CDR3 sequence: CASTLELGGAFF. DNA of the CDR3: TGTGCCAGCACCCTAGAGTTGGGGGGAGCTTTCTTT.

The V gene is TRBV10-3, the J gene TRBJ2-1; 12 bases align to TRBD2. The germline V gene encodes CDR1 ENHRY and CDR2 SYGVKD. The CDR3 length is 16 residues. Losses at the gene ends were 6 bases for V and 9 bases for J; bases not matched to a gene: 12. CDR3 region: CAISAAPVTSGSEQFF. The CDR3 DNA sequence: TGTGCCATCAGCGCCGCCCCAGTGACTAGCGGGAGTGAGCAGTTCTTC.

The chain carries TRBV7-2 and TRBJ2-2, with 7 positions matching TRBD1. From germline, CDR1 is SGHTA and CDR2 FQGNSA. This CDR3 is built from 16 residues. The V gene end was trimmed by 4 bases and the J gene end by 2 bases; junction bases not matched to a gene: 7. The CDR3 protein is CASSYDRVPNTGELFF. The CDR3 DNA reads as TGTGCCAGCAGCTACGACAGGGTCCCAAACACCGGGGAGCTGTTTTTT.

The chain carries TRBV5-1 and TRBJ2-2; 8 bases line up with TRBD1. The germline V gene encodes CDR1 SGHRS and CDR2 YFSETQ. With 5 bases clipped from V and 4 bases from J, the junction kept 7 bases outside the gene matches. The CDR3 totals 15 residues. CDR3 amino acids: CASSWDRLSTGELFF. The CDR3 nucleotides read TGCGCCAGCAGTTGGGACAGGCTTTCCACCGGGGAGCTGTTTTTT.

This clone was seen just once. The genes are TRBV7-2 and TRBJ2-1; 7 nucleotides align to TRBD2. The CDR3 is 14 residues long. The germline V gene has CDR1 SGHTA and CDR2 FQGNSA. V was clipped by 3 bases and J by 10 bases; unmatched bases: 9. The CDR3 sequence is CASSFSGTTSEQFF. The CDR3 coding sequence is TGTGCCAGCAGCTTCAGCGGGACCACCAGCGAGCAGTTCTTC.

The chain uses TRBV19 and TRBJ2-1; TRBD1 matches at 7 bases. CDR3 length equals 14 residues. CDR1 is LNHDA, CDR2 SQIVND, per germline (reference sequence). V was pared by 4 bases and J by 7 bases, with 7 bases of the junction left unmatched. CDR3 sequence reads: CASSRQGQGNEQFF. Written as DNA, the CDR3 is TGTGCCAGTAGTAGACAGGGACAAGGGAATGAGCAGTTCTTC.

This clone occurred once. The chain uses TRBV19 and TRBJ1-1; tentative D call: TRBD1 (5 bases). Germline loops: CDR1 LNHDA, CDR2 SQIVND (reference sequence). The CDR3 is 14 amino acids. V was shortened by 1 base and J by 11 bases, with 17 bases between the two germline ends. The CDR3 DNA follows: TGTGCCAGTAGTATAGGGGTCATAGGGGAAGAGGCTTTCTTT. It codes for CASSIGVIGEEAFF. The entire variable domain, with the rest obtained from reference TRBV19 and TRBJ1-1, is as follows: DGGITQSPKYLFRKEGQNVTLSCEQNLNHDAMYWYRQDPGQGLRLIYYSQIVNDFQKGDIAEGYSVSREKKESFPLTVTSAQKNPTAFYLCASSIGVIGEEAFFGQGTRLTVV.

The chain has TRBV7-2 and TRBJ2-1; possibly TRBD2 for D (5 bases). This CDR3 has 16 residues. Germline V gene lookup returns CDR1 SGHTA and CDR2 FQGNSA. V shed 7 bases and J shed 5 bases, with 21 bases lying between them. The CDR3 coding sequence is TGTGCCAGCATCAAATGGGAGCTAAGCTTTCACAATGAGCAGTTCTTC. This gives the protein CASIKWELSFHNEQFF.

This chain links TRBV2 with TRBJ1-4, with D maybe TRBD1 (6 bases). This CDR3 region has 15 residues. The ends were cut back, 1 base at V and 8 bases at J, with 14 bases in the middle. Germline CDR1 and CDR2: SNHLY and FYNNEI. The DNA of the CDR3 is TGTGCCAGCAGTGAAGGGACCAACAGGGAAGAAAAACTGTTTTTT. As protein: CASSEGTNREEKLFF.

This clone was detected a few times. The CDR3 nucleotides are TGTGCCAGCAGATACGGGACACCACAGCCCCAGCATTTT. Translation: CASRYGTPQPQHF. The chain links TRBV2 to TRBJ1-5; D possibly corresponds to TRBD1 (6 bases). Between the trimmed V and J ends, which lost 6 bases and 7 bases, there was a span of 13 bases. The length of the CDR3 is 13 residues. Germline CDR1 reads SNHLY; CDR2 reads FYNNEI. Full variable domain (remainder filled in from reference TRBV2 and TRBJ1-5): EPEVTQTPSHQVTQMGQEVILRCVPISNHLYFYWYRQILGQKVEFLVSFYNNEISEKSEIFDDQFSVERPDGSNFTLKIRSTKLEDSAMYFCASRYGTPQPQHFGDGTRLSIL.

The chain couples TRBV18 to TRBJ2-2; TRBD1 matches 11 bases. Losses at the gene ends were 4 bases for V and 1 base for J; bases not matched to a gene: 5. CDR1 and CDR2 (germline): KGHSH, LQKENI. The CDR3 length is 17 residues. The CDR3 nucleotides are TGTGCCAGCTCACTAGGACAGGGGGCAATGAACACCGGGGAGCTGTTTTTT. This translates into CASSLGQGAMNTGELFF.

This clone was found a few times. The CDR3 DNA is TGTGCCAGCAGGCCCGCGACTAGCGGGAGGAAGGAGTACTTC. Protein sequence: CASRPATSGRKEYF. The chain recombines TRBV6-5 with TRBJ2-7, with TRBD2 matching over 13 bases. V gave up 6 bases and J gave up 11 bases; unmatched junction bases: 10. Looked up from germline, CDR1 is MNHEY and CDR2 is SVGAGI. The length of the CDR3 is 14 residues.

This clone showed up just a few times. This sequence joins TRBV6-1 and TRBJ1-3; a possible D gene is TRBD1 (5 bases). V lost 9 bases, J lost 0 bases, and 12 bases lay in between. CDR3 size: 14 residues. CDR1 is MNHNS, CDR2 SASEGT, per germline. The CDR3 nucleotides are TGTGCCAGTACGGGGGGGAACTCTGGAAACACCATATATTTT. This codes for CASTGGNSGNTIYF.

This rearrangement joins TRBV28 to TRBJ2-7; perhaps TRBD2 as D (6 bases). The CDR3 extends over 13 amino acids. The germline gives CDR1 MDHEN, CDR2 SYDVKM. V shed 6 bases and J shed 1 base, with 10 bases lying between them. The CDR3 sequence is CASSDSGSYEQYF. The CDR3 nucleotides read TGTGCCAGCAGCGATAGCGGATCCTACGAGCAGTACTTC.

This clone was counted once. The chain employs TRBV9 and TRBJ2-5, with 10 bases aligning to TRBD2. With V trimmed by 1 base and J by 3 bases, 6 bases remained unmatched. This CDR3 has 16 residues. In germline, CDR1 is SGDLS, CDR2 YYNGEE. As DNA, the CDR3 is TGTGCCAGCAGCGTAAGCCTAGCGGGAGTAAAAGAGACCCAGTACTTC. Translation: CASSVSLAGVKETQYF.

The chain recombines TRBV27 with TRBJ2-5; D is uncertain. The CDR3 loop spans 13 amino acids. V lost 0 bases and J 5 bases, leaving 7 bases between the germline ends. The germline gives CDR1 MNHEY, CDR2 SMNVEV (reference sequence). CDR3 DNA sequence: TGTGCCAGCAGTTTATCGCCCGAGGAGACCCAGTACTTC. Protein: CASSLSPEETQYF.

V and J are TRBV18 and TRBJ1-1, with D tentatively TRBD1 (6 bases). Germline V lookup: CDR1 KGHSH, CDR2 LQKENI. The CDR3 has 16 amino acids. Trimming left V 5 bases short and J 4 bases short, with 20 bases between. CDR3 nucleotides: TGTGCCAGCTCATTAACCGGGATGGGGGCAGGCACTGAAGCTTTCTTT. It yields the protein CASSLTGMGAGTEAFF.

CDR3 nucleotide sequence: TGTGCCAGCAGTCGCCCGACAGGGAATCAGCCCCAGCATTTT. This encodes CASSRPTGNQPQHF. The V and J genes are TRBV6-5 and TRBJ1-5; TRBD1 matches 7 bases. Per germline, CDR1 MNHEY and CDR2 SVGAGI. The J segment lost 4 bases and the V segment lost 5 bases, leaving 5 bases of the junction unmatched. This CDR3 is built from 14 residues.

The chain recombines TRBV9 with TRBJ1-2; perhaps TRBD1 as D (5 bases). V lost 3 bases to trimming and J lost 1 base, with 10 bases between them. This CDR3 region has 14 residues. The germline V gene has CDR1 SGDLS and CDR2 YYNGEE. The CDR3 DNA reads TGTGCCAGCAGCGGGGACTCCTATAACTATGGCTACACCTTC. Translation gives CASSGDSYNYGYTF.